This T cell receptor (beta chain) was captured in a study of OX40 agonist ivuxolimab in advanced cancers. Study as a whole: Of the patients, three showed partial responses, one with hepatocellular carcinoma and two with cutaneous melanoma. Study results and caveats: In general, CD8+ T cells held more expanded clones than CD4+ did, on average.

The CDR3 loop spans 14 amino acids. Germline V gives CDR1 MGHRA, CDR2 YSYEKL. V was cut by 4 bases and J by 3 bases, with 13 bases left in between. With regard to this clone: Antigen specificity is unknown.

Method: immunoSEQ multiplex PCR; TCRdb's copy keeps in-frame clones and lacks some. Among around 64,000 clones listed, 80% to 95% were seen once. The sequence derives from an adult with an advanced solid tumor such as melanoma, head and neck, liver or kidney cancer. Sequenced here: CD4+ or CD8+ T cells sorted from blood, sampled in a trial of the OX40 agonist ivuxolimab. The chain recombines TRBV4-1 with TRBJ2-7; tentative D call: TRBD1 (5 bases). The CDR3 here is CASSPQGTGYEQYF. CDR3 DNA sequence: TGCGCCAGCAGCCCGCAGGGAACGGGCTACGAGCAGTACTTC.